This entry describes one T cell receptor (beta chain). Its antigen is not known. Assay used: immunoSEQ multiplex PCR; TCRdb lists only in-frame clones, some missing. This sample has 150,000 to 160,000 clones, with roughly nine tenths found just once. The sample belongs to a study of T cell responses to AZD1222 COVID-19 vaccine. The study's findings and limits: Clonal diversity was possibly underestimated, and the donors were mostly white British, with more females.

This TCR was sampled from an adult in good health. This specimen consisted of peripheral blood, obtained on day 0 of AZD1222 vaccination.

The CDR3 region is CASSNRGDKETQYF. The DNA for the CDR3 is TGCGCCAGCAGCAACAGGGGGGACAAAGAGACCCAGTACTTC. This rearrangement joins TRBV10-1 to TRBJ2-5, with 8 nucleotides matching TRBD1. The germline CDR1 and CDR2 sequences are WNHNN and SYGVQD (reference sequence). V shed 6 bases, J shed 3 bases, and the junction held 6 bases outside the gene matches. CDR3 size: 14 residues.